One TCR beta chain is described in this entry. The junction differs from germline at one of its ends, possibly a read error. The source of the sample is a study of ipilimumab plus nivolumab after autologous stem cell transplantation. As for the study in general: A median of 8 nivolumab and 5 or 6 ipilimumab doses were given. The myeloma cohort included high-risk transplant-naive patients and patients relapsing within 3 years of a first autologous transplant.

Sequenced by immunoSEQ multiplex PCR; TCRdb stores in-frame clones only, minus some. The table includes about 40,000 clones, nearly 95% detected once. The CDR3 has 12 amino acids. Germline CDR1 and CDR2: MDHEN and SYDVKM. This material consisted of PBMCs, taken in a trial of ipilimumab plus nivolumab as post-transplant consolidation. This chain uses TRBV28 with TRBJ2-7; D is unresolved. The TCR sequence derives from a male donor with multiple myeloma. This chain's CDR3 is CASSPQQYERYF. CDR3 bases: TGTGCCAGCAGTCCTCAACAGTACGAGCGGTACTTC.